This T cell receptor (beta chain) was retrieved from a study of human versus mouse CDR3 diversity and MHC coevolution. Study overall: Samples had between about 5.5 x 10^6 and 1.7 x 10^7 valid reads. Findings and caveats of the study: By iCHAO1, human TCR beta clonotypes numbered approximately 1.5 million, the most.

As concerns this clone: The antigen is not known.

TCRdb's copy holds only in-frame clones and misses some; the assay was immunoSEQ multiplex PCR. The sample has about 77,000 clones; just under 95% are singletons. Unmatched junction bases numbered 1, after V lost 0 bases and J lost 5 bases. CDR3 size: 14 residues. The germline gives CDR1 SGHTA, CDR2 FQGNSA. The material sequenced was naive CD4+ T cells from blood. Subset defined: CD45RO-negative CD62L-positive naive CD4 T cells. V is TRBV7-2 and J is TRBJ2-7, with 10 nucleotides matching TRBD2. This sequence originates from a person aged 25-75 years in good health. The CDR3, as DNA: TGTGCCAGCAGCTTAGCCCTAGCGGGAGACGAGCAGTACTTC. Translation: CASSLALAGDEQYF.